There are a few counts of the clone carrying this T cell receptor beta chain. Profiled with immunoSEQ multiplex PCR; TCRdb holds only in-frame clones, not every one. In the table there are approximately 170,000 clones, around nine tenths of which are singletons. These data originate in a study of control samples from healthy donors and cancer patients. Germline CDR1 is SGHNT and CDR2 is YYREEE (reference sequence). V dropped 4 bases and J dropped 6; count of bases not matched to a gene: 13. CDR3 length equals 16 residues. The chain employs TRBV5-4 and TRBJ1-1; 9 bases are shared with TRBD1. The sample consisted of blood. The clonotype was recovered from a man between 25 and 39 years old in good health. CDR3: CASSLGSPGQGSEAFF. DNA for the CDR3: TGTGCCAGCAGCCTCGGAAGTCCGGGACAGGGTTCTGAAGCTTTCTTT.